Each of the 17 T cell receptor beta chains below was sequenced from the same sample in a study of cytomegalovirus exposure and HLA in healthy donors. The PCR had 60 Vbeta and 13 Jbeta primers. Only in-frame clones appear in the TCRdb table, and some are missing; sequencing was by immunoSEQ multiplex PCR. The table includes about 160,000 clones, roughly 88% detected once. Sequenced sample: PBMCs. These receptors originate from a man over 45 in good health and CMV-seropositive.

The chain employs TRBV6-1 and TRBJ1-2; 9 positions match TRBD1. The V gene's germline CDR1 is MNHNS and CDR2 SASEGT. The CDR3 consists of 16 residues. Trimming at V came to 1 base and at J to 7 bases, leaving 10 bases not matched to a gene. CDR3 DNA sequence: TGTGCCAGCAGTGAAGGTTTTATGGGGACAGGGTTTGGCTACACCTTC. Its protein is CASSEGFMGTGFGYTF.

Only one count was recorded for this clone. The V and J genes are TRBV27 and TRBJ2-1; D unclear. CDR3 length equals 13 residues. The V gene's germline CDR1 is MNHEY and CDR2 SMNVEV (reference sequence). V was pared by 7 bases and J by 7 bases, with 14 bases between. For the CDR3, the DNA is TGTGCCAGCACCTCCCCCCAGTCGAATGAGCAGTTCTTC. This translates into CASTSPQSNEQFF.

The chain uses TRBV27 and TRBJ2-6, with TRBD1 matching 7 bases. V was clipped by 1 base and J by 0 bases; unmatched bases: 6. CDR1 and CDR2 (germline): MNHEY, SMNVEV (reference sequence). This CDR3 has 18 amino acids. CDR3 DNA sequence: TGTGCCAGCAGTTTATATCCGGGACAGAACTCTGGGGCCAACGTCCTGACTTTC. As protein: CASSLYPGQNSGANVLTF.

The rearrangement uses TRBV13 and TRBJ2-1, with TRBD2 identical over 11 bases. The CDR3 covers 15 residues. The germline gives CDR1 PRHDT, CDR2 FYEKMQ (reference sequence). The V segment lost 3 bases and the J segment 10 bases; nucleotides outside the gene matches: 8. CDR3 sequence (DNA): TGTGCCAGCAGCTTGGGAGTAGCGGGGGGGCACGAGCAGTTCTTC. Translating gives CASSLGVAGGHEQFF.

The chain joins TRBV2 to TRBJ2-5, with 12 bases fitting TRBD2. This CDR3 is 14 amino acids long. The germline V gene encodes CDR1 SNHLY and CDR2 FYNNEI. J gave up 5 bases and V 7 bases, and 5 bases lay outside the gene matches. CDR3 DNA sequence: TGTGCCAGCAAGAGGACTAGCGGGGAGGAGACCCAGTACTTC. It translates to CASKRTSGEETQYF.

This clone was recorded a few times. V and J are TRBV6-5 and TRBJ1-1; a possible D gene is TRBD1 (5 bases). V lost 4 bases and J 3 bases, leaving 12 bases between the germline ends. The CDR3 is made up of 14 amino acids. The germline V gene encodes CDR1 MNHEY and CDR2 SVGAGI. CDR3 sequence reads: CASSWGRVHTEAFF. For the CDR3, the DNA is TGTGCCAGCAGTTGGGGGAGGGTTCACACTGAAGCTTTCTTT.

V usage is TRBV5-6 and J usage is TRBJ2-1; 7 nucleotides agree with TRBD1. This CDR3 comprises 13 residues. With V trimmed by 2 bases and J by 7 bases, 3 bases remained unmatched. Germline-derived CDR1 and CDR2 are SGHDT and YYEEEE. CDR3 in amino acids: CASSFDRDNEQFF. In DNA, the CDR3 is TGTGCCAGCAGCTTCGACAGGGATAATGAGCAGTTCTTC.

This chain connects TRBV5-4 to TRBJ1-4; D may be TRBD1 (5 bases). CDR1 is SGHNT and CDR2 is YYREEE in the germline V gene (reference sequence). Trimming pared 3 bases from V and 8 bases from J, leaving 20 bases between. This CDR3 comprises 16 residues. CDR3 loop: CASSSWPGEGSEKLFF. The DNA for the CDR3 is TGTGCCAGCAGCTCCTGGCCGGGGGAGGGGTCGGAAAAACTGTTTTTT.

The CDR3 is CASMDRDNQPQHF. The CDR3 DNA is TGTGCCAGCATGGACAGGGACAATCAGCCCCAGCATTTT. J is TRBJ1-5 and V is TRBV6-1; 8 bases match TRBD1. The junction had 2 bases not matched to a gene; V was cut back by 7 bases and J by 3 bases. The CDR3 extends over 13 amino acids. Germline V CDR1 and CDR2: MNHNS, SASEGT.

The V and J genes are TRBV18 and TRBJ1-1, with a tentative D call TRBD1 (6 bases). CDR1 and CDR2 (germline): KGHSH, LQKENI. Trimming stripped 6 bases from V and 5 bases from J, with 16 bases between. The CDR3 extends over 14 amino acids. CDR3 region: CASSLGQTQTEAFF. The CDR3, as DNA: TGTGCCAGCTCCCTTGGACAGACTCAGACTGAAGCTTTCTTT. The full variable domain, with the rest looked up from reference TRBV18 and TRBJ1-1, is NAGVMQNPRHLVRRRGQEARLRCSPMKGHSHVYWYRQLPEEGLKFMVYLQKENIIDESGMPKERFSAEFPKEGPSILRIQQVVRGDSAAYFCASSLGQTQTEAFFGQGTRLTVV.

DNA for the CDR3: TGTGCCAGCACCCTGGGGGGCTCTGGGGCCAACGTCCTGACTTTC. It encodes CASTLGGSGANVLTF. The rearrangement links TRBV6-1 to TRBJ2-6, with a tentative D call TRBD2 (6 bases). Trimming took 7 bases from V and 0 from J, leaving 10 bases between them. The CDR3 extends over 15 amino acids. Germline assignment: CDR1 MNHNS and CDR2 SASEGT.

This clone was detected only once. The chain uses TRBV5-1 and TRBJ2-5; weak D call: TRBD1 (5 bases). The V and J ends lost 5 bases and 2 bases respectively, with 13 bases between them. The germline CDR1 and CDR2 sequences are SGHRS and YFSETQ. This CDR3 region has 14 residues. The CDR3 region is CASSFTGPQETQYF. The CDR3 DNA sequence: TGCGCCAGCAGTTTTACAGGCCCTCAAGAGACCCAGTACTTC.

This chain links TRBV5-4 with TRBJ2-2; 7 bases match TRBD1. V lost 7 bases to trimming and J lost 4 bases; unmatched junction nucleotides: 10. In germline, CDR1 is SGHNT, CDR2 YYREEE (reference sequence). The CDR3 contains 15 residues. The CDR3 bases are TGTGCCAGCCAACACCCAGGGGGATCCACCGGGGAGCTGTTTTTT. Residues: CASQHPGGSTGELFF. The full variable domain, with the rest looked up from reference TRBV5-4 and TRBJ2-2, is ETGVTQSPTHLIKTRGQQVTLRCSSQSGHNTVSWYQQALGQGPQFIFQYYREEENGRGNFPPRFSGLQFPNYSSELNVNALELDDSALYLCASQHPGGSTGELFFGEGSRLTVL.

The chain combines TRBV5-1 with TRBJ1-1; D might be TRBD1 (6 bases). CDR1 and CDR2 from the germline V gene are SGHRS and YFSETQ. V was shortened by 1 base and J by 6 bases, with 10 bases between the two germline ends. This CDR3 is built from 13 residues. CDR3 residues: CASSLIPGAEAFF. For the CDR3, the DNA is TGCGCCAGCAGCTTGATCCCAGGGGCTGAAGCTTTCTTT.

The gene calls are TRBV6-5 and TRBJ1-2; possible D gene TRBD1, 5 bases. The length of the CDR3 is 12 residues. Germline CDR1 reads MNHEY; CDR2 reads SVGAGI. Trimming cost V 2 bases and J 8 bases, with 9 bases left between them. The CDR3 loop is CASSYKGVGYTF. The CDR3 coding sequence is TGTGCCAGCAGTTACAAAGGGGTAGGCTACACCTTC.

The rearrangement uses TRBV6-5 and TRBJ2-3; TRBD2 matches at 8 bases. CDR1 is MNHEY and CDR2 is SVGAGI in the germline V gene. Trimming at V came to 4 bases and at J to 2 bases, leaving 5 bases not matched to a gene. This CDR3 is built from 15 residues. CDR3 loop: CASSFSSGLTDTQYF. The CDR3 DNA sequence: TGTGCCAGCAGTTTCTCTAGCGGGCTCACAGATACGCAGTATTTT.

V and J are TRBV28 and TRBJ1-4; D ambiguous. From germline, CDR1 is MDHEN and CDR2 SYDVKM. Deletions cut 2 bases from V and 3 bases from J, with 7 bases between. This CDR3 is 14 amino acids long. The CDR3 sequence is CASSLERANEKLFF. The DNA of the CDR3 is TGTGCCAGCAGTTTAGAAAGAGCTAATGAAAAACTGTTTTTT. The complete variable domain, with remaining parts taken from reference TRBV28 and TRBJ1-4, reads DVKVTQSSRYLVKRTGEKVFLECVQDMDHENMFWYRQDPGLGLRLIYFSYDVKMKEKGDIPEGYSVSREKKERFSLILESASTNQTSMYLCASSLERANEKLFFGSGTQLSVL.